A single sample gave rise to the 22 T cell receptor beta chains below, sequenced in a study of blood T cell repertoires in COVID-19. Method: immunoSEQ multiplex PCR; TCRdb's copy keeps in-frame clones and lacks some. The table lists under 300,000 clones, around 85% of them singletons. Material: peripheral blood. These TCRs come from a man aged 55-75 years with acute or convalescent COVID-19.

V gene TRBV28 combines with J gene TRBJ1-4, with 9 bases lining up with TRBD1. With V trimmed by 8 bases and J by 5 bases, 0 bases remained unmatched. Germline V lookup: CDR1 MDHEN, CDR2 SYDVKM. This CDR3 region has 12 residues. The CDR3 nucleotides are TGTGCCAGCGGACAGGGGAATGAAAAACTGTTTTTT. Its translation: CASGQGNEKLFF.

This chain uses TRBV2 with TRBJ2-4, with TRBD2 matching 8 bases. The germline CDR1 and CDR2 sequences are SNHLY and FYNNEI. The CDR3 contains 14 residues. Losses at the gene ends were 7 bases for V and 4 bases for J; bases not matched to a gene: 6. The CDR3 is CASIGVAGKNIQYF. CDR3 in DNA: TGTGCCAGCATCGGGGTAGCGGGGAAAAACATTCAGTACTTC.

The chain uses TRBV3-1 (or the pseudogene TRBV3-2) and TRBJ2-7; 8 nucleotides line up with TRBD1. Germline CDR1 LGHDT, CDR2 YNNKEL (reference sequence). J lost 6 bases, V lost 1 base, and 5 bases had no gene match. The CDR3 is 14 residues long. This CDR3 is CASSQARGRSEQYF. As DNA, the CDR3 is TGTGCCAGCAGCCAAGCCAGGGGGCGAAGCGAGCAGTACTTC.

CDR3 nucleotide sequence: TGTGCCAGCAGCTTAAAGGGGGCTATCACCGGGGAGCTGTTTTTT. Residues: CASSLKGAITGELFF. The rearrangement joins TRBV11-2 to TRBJ2-2; 7 nucleotides agree with TRBD1. Germline V CDR1 and CDR2: SGHAT, FQNNGV. The V and J ends lost 2 bases and 4 bases, in that order; junction bases with no gene match: 4. This CDR3 is 15 amino acids long.

The J gene is TRBJ2-7, the V gene TRBV5-1; the D is unclear. This CDR3 spans 13 amino acids. Trimming left V 2 bases short and J 6 bases short, with 12 bases between. Germline V gives CDR1 SGHRS, CDR2 YFSETQ. The CDR3 sequence: CASSFKVSAEQYF. The CDR3 bases are TGCGCCAGCAGCTTTAAGGTCAGCGCCGAGCAGTACTTC.

This clone appeared a single time. The V and J genes are TRBV7-8 and TRBJ2-1; TRBD1 aligns across 10 bases. V was clipped by 5 bases and J by 13 bases; unmatched bases: 8. Germline V lookup: CDR1 SGHVS, CDR2 FQNEAQ. This CDR3 spans 13 amino acids. CDR3 in amino acids: CASSPTRDRGQFF. The CDR3 DNA is TGTGCCAGCAGCCCTACCCGGGACAGGGGCCAGTTCTTC.

The chain uses TRBV3-1 (or the pseudogene TRBV3-2) and TRBJ2-1; a possible D gene is TRBD2 (5 bases). V was shortened by 4 bases and J by 5 bases, with 15 bases between the two germline ends. The CDR3 totals 15 residues. The germline V gene encodes CDR1 LGHDT and CDR2 YNNKEL (reference sequence). The CDR3 here is CASSPLERENNEQFF. For the CDR3, the DNA is TGTGCCAGCAGCCCCCTAGAAAGGGAGAACAATGAGCAGTTCTTC.

J is TRBJ2-7 and V is TRBV4-1, with 10 bases aligning to TRBD2. There are 15 residues in the CDR3. CDR1 and CDR2 (germline): MGHRA, YSYEKL. V lost 4 bases to trimming and J lost 4 bases; unmatched junction nucleotides: 7. The CDR3 region has the DNA TGCGCCAGCAGCCGAATAGCGGGAGGAGATTACGAGCAGTACTTC. It codes for CASSRIAGGDYEQYF.

This rearrangement joins TRBV5-1 to TRBJ1-2; D call uncertain. Trimming removed 6 bases from V and 3 bases from J, with 21 bases in between. The CDR3 loop spans 16 amino acids. The V gene's germline CDR1 is SGHRS and CDR2 YFSETQ. The CDR3 bases are TGCGCCAGCACCCTAATGCCTTCTGCGGCGGACTATGGCTACACCTTC. It specifies CASTLMPSAADYGYTF.

The rearrangement joins TRBV4-2 to TRBJ1-5; D is ambiguous. Germline CDR1 and CDR2: LGHNA and YNFKEQ. The CDR3 runs 13 residues. V was trimmed by 0 bases and J by 7 bases, leaving 7 bases between them. In DNA, the CDR3 is TGTGCCAGCAGCCAAGATGCAAGCCAGCCCCAGCATTTT. It translates to CASSQDASQPQHF.

The chain employs TRBV7-2 and TRBJ2-7, with 16 bases identical to TRBD2. Germline V gene data show CDR1 as SGHTA and CDR2 as FQGNSA. V dropped 5 bases and J dropped 6; count of bases not matched to a gene: 7. The CDR3 contains 16 residues. The CDR3 DNA reads TGTGCCAGCAGCCCGGGACTAGCGGGAGGGCGGCGCGAGCAGTACTTC. It translates to CASSPGLAGGRREQYF.

This clone was counted between two and nine times. The V gene is TRBV19, the J gene TRBJ2-1, with TRBD2 matching 10 bases. J lost 4 bases, V lost 5 bases, and 11 bases had no gene match. The V gene's germline CDR1 is LNHDA and CDR2 SQIVND (reference sequence). This CDR3 region has 17 residues. CDR3 amino acids: CASSSLPLAGGYNEQFF. The CDR3 DNA sequence: TGTGCCAGTAGTTCCCTCCCCTTAGCGGGAGGTTACAATGAGCAGTTCTTC. The full variable domain, completed using reference TRBV19 and TRBJ2-1, is DGGITQSPKYLFRKEGQNVTLSCEQNLNHDAMYWYRQDPGQGLRLIYYSQIVNDFQKGDIAEGYSVSREKKESFPLTVTSAQKNPTAFYLCASSSLPLAGGYNEQFFGPGTRLTVL.

V gene TRBV9 combines with J gene TRBJ2-1; 9 bases agree with TRBD2. The CDR3 has 14 amino acids. Germline trimming cut 2 bases from V and 7 bases from J; bases unmatched to any gene: 4. Germline CDR1 reads SGDLS; CDR2 reads YYNGEE. This CDR3 is CASSVSGSGNEQFF. CDR3 nucleotide sequence: TGTGCCAGCAGCGTTAGCGGGAGTGGTAATGAGCAGTTCTTC.

V is TRBV7-2 and J is TRBJ1-3; D unclear. CDR3 length: 13 residues. The ends were cut back, 5 bases at V and 4 bases at J, with 9 bases in the middle. Germline V gene sequence: CDR1 SGHTA, CDR2 FQGNSA. DNA of the CDR3: TGTGCCAGCAGCCCCTCGGGGGGAAACACCATATATTTT. Residues: CASSPSGGNTIYF.

This chain connects TRBV5-8 to TRBJ2-7, with D uncertain. Trimming stripped 0 bases from V and 5 bases from J, with 15 bases between. The CDR3 runs to 15 residues. CDR1 is SGHTS and CDR2 is YDEGEE in the germline V gene. The CDR3 nucleotides are TGTGCCAGCAGCTTGGTACGACTTTCACGGGACGAGCAGTACTTC. Its protein product is CASSLVRLSRDEQYF.

The chain carries TRBV6-5 and TRBJ2-7; TRBD2 aligns across 12 bases. V was clipped by 8 bases and J by 7 bases; unmatched bases: 12. Germline-derived CDR1 and CDR2 are MNHEY and SVGAGI. The CDR3 length is 15 residues. The DNA for the CDR3 is TGTGCCAGCCAAACAGGGCTAGCGGGAGGGAGGGAGCAGTACTTC. This gives the protein CASQTGLAGGREQYF.

This CDR3 reads CAWSVGLATDTQYF. The CDR3 nucleotides are TGTGCCTGGAGTGTAGGGCTAGCGACAGATACGCAGTATTTT. The rearrangement links TRBV30 to TRBJ2-3; tentatively, D is TRBD2 (6 bases). CDR1 and CDR2 from the germline V gene are GTSNPN and SVGIG (reference sequence). The CDR3 totals 14 residues. The germline V and J ends were trimmed by 0 bases and 3 bases, with 10 bases remaining between them.

The chain is built from TRBV30 and TRBJ1-1, with D possibly TRBD1 on 5 matching bases. Trimming shortened V by 8 bases and J by 5 bases, and 18 bases separated the two germline ends. This CDR3 has 13 amino acids. Germline V gives CDR1 GTSNPN, CDR2 SVGIG (reference sequence). CDR3 DNA: TGTGCCCACGAGCAGGGACGGGGGACTGAAGCTTTCTTT. Encoded protein: CAHEQGRGTEAFF.

This clone was recorded once. The chain joins TRBV15 to TRBJ2-5; a weak D match, TRBD1 (5 bases). CDR1 LNHNV and CDR2 YYDKDF come from the germline V gene (reference sequence). Between the trimmed V and J ends, which lost 1 base and 7 bases, there was a span of 13 bases. CDR3 size: 14 residues. Here the CDR3 reads CATSRGQQEMTQYF. The CDR3 coding sequence is TGTGCCACCAGCAGAGGACAGCAAGAGATGACCCAGTACTTC.

The chain joins TRBV28 to TRBJ1-3; D unresolved. The CDR3 consists of 15 residues. The V end lost 3 bases, the J end lost 0 bases, and 9 bases lay between the germline ends. CDR1 is MDHEN and CDR2 is SYDVKM in the germline V gene. CDR3 DNA: TGTGCCAGCAGTTTGGCGGGTAGCTCTGGAAACACCATATATTTT. It encodes CASSLAGSSGNTIYF.

J is TRBJ2-5 and V is TRBV7-2; 7 positions agree with TRBD2. CDR1 and CDR2 (germline): SGHTA, FQGNSA. The V segment lost 0 bases and the J segment 7 bases; nucleotides outside the gene matches: 8. This CDR3 spans 15 amino acids. DNA of the CDR3: TGTGCCAGCAGCTTAGCCTCAGCGGGAAGGGTGACCCAGTACTTC. Translated: CASSLASAGRVTQYF.

Notes on this clone: An end of the junction does not agree with germline; a read error may underlie this. The CDR3, as DNA: TGTGCCAGCAGCCGGGAGGGTCCAAGACACTTC. Protein: CASSREGPRHF. This sequence joins TRBV7-3 and TRBJ1-2; D uncertain. Germline V lookup: CDR1 SGHTA, CDR2 FQGTGA. This CDR3 is 11 amino acids long.